This T cell receptor (beta chain) was documented in a study of blood T cell repertoires in COVID-19. The overall study: Donors in the United States, Italy and Spain gave samples during acute or convalescent COVID-19.

Source study methods: Estimation of nucleated cell counts was performed using reference gene primer amplification. Generated by immunoSEQ multiplex PCR, the TCRdb table keeps only in-frame clones and is missing some. Clone size and V and J calls were adopted from that table, with D and trimming inferred from the DNA. The sample holds 200,000 to 250,000 clones, roughly 88% seen once. Looked up from germline, CDR1 is SGHRS and CDR2 is YFSETQ. Trimming removed 6 bases from V and 3 bases from J, with 12 bases in between. The CDR3 totals 14 residues. The receptor comes from a man older than 75 with acute or convalescent COVID-19. The rearrangement links TRBV5-1 to TRBJ2-2, with a tentative D call TRBD1 (5 bases). The material sequenced was peripheral blood. Written as DNA, the CDR3 is TGCGCCAGCACCTCAGGGAAGGACACCGGGGAGCTGTTTTTT. Protein product: CASTSGKDTGELFF. Variable domain in full (rest from reference TRBV5-1 and TRBJ2-2): KAGVTQTPRYLIKTRGQQVTLSCSPISGHRSVSWYQQTPGQGLQFLFEYFSETQRNKGNFPGRFSGRQFSNSRSEMNVSTLELGDSALYLCASTSGKDTGELFFGEGSRLTVL.